This entry features one T cell receptor (beta chain) sequence. The sample originates from a study of blood T cell repertoires in COVID-19. Study context: Samples came from the United States, Italy and Spain, spanning acute and convalescent COVID-19. T cells, B-cell-depleted T cells, or PBMCs provided the cDNA or gDNA that served as material.

The CDR3 contains 14 residues. The ends lost 2 bases at V and 5 bases at J; junction bases unmatched: 4. Germline V gene lookup returns CDR1 MNHNS and CDR2 SASEGT. In the original workflow: The assay estimated nucleated cells by amplifying reference gene primers. The table came from immunoSEQ multiplex PCR; TCRdb's copy has only in-frame clones and leaves some out. V and J calls and clone size are given by that table; D and trimming were obtained from the DNA. Of under 150,000 clones in the sample, about 85% were seen once. The sample taken for sequencing was peripheral blood. The rearrangement links TRBV6-1 to TRBJ1-2, with TRBD1 matching over 8 bases. The sequence derives from a man in his fifties or sixties with acute or convalescent COVID-19. The CDR3 here is CASSERQGAYGYTF. The CDR3 nucleotides read TGTGCCAGCAGTGAAAGGCAGGGGGCGTATGGCTACACCTTC.